The 6 T cell receptor beta chains below were found in one sample sequenced in a study of blood T cell repertoires in COVID-19. Using immunoSEQ multiplex PCR, the repertoire was profiled, and TCRdb retains in-frame clones only, with some absent. The profile shows about 64,000 clones, around 86% of them singletons. Sequences were obtained from peripheral blood. The receptor set was obtained from a man aged 40-50 years with acute or convalescent COVID-19.

J is TRBJ1-1 and V is TRBV7-6; possible D gene TRBD1, 6 bases. The germline V gene encodes CDR1 SGHVS and CDR2 FNYEAQ. CDR3 length: 15 amino acids. V lost 4 bases and J 5 bases, leaving 17 bases between the germline ends. CDR3 region: CASSSLRGVGTEAFF. CDR3 bases: TGTGCCAGCAGCTCCCTCAGGGGAGTAGGAACTGAAGCTTTCTTT.

Here the CDR3 reads CASSLTRDNTEAFF. For the CDR3, the DNA is TGTGCCAGCAGCTTAACGCGGGACAACACTGAAGCTTTCTTT. J is TRBJ1-1 and V is TRBV7-3; TRBD1 is a possible D gene (5 bases). Germline loops: CDR1 SGHTA, CDR2 FQGTGA. Trimming pared 0 bases from V and 2 bases from J, leaving 7 bases between. This CDR3 is built from 14 residues.

The V and J genes are TRBV6-5 and TRBJ2-3, with 9 bases identical to TRBD1. With 7 bases clipped from V and 4 bases from J, the junction kept 6 bases outside the gene matches. In germline, CDR1 is MNHEY, CDR2 SVGAGI. This CDR3 is 14 amino acids long. CDR3 region: CASILQGAADTQYF. The CDR3 nucleotides are TGTGCCAGCATCCTACAGGGGGCGGCAGATACGCAGTATTTT.

CDR3 in DNA: TGCGCCAGCAGCGTATCTCAGGGGACTGAAGCTTTCTTT. It translates to CASSVSQGTEAFF. This chain links TRBV5-1 with TRBJ1-1; D might be TRBD1 (6 bases). Germline lookup yields CDR1 SGHRS and CDR2 YFSETQ. The length of the CDR3 is 13 residues. Trimming removed 4 bases from V and 5 bases from J, with 12 bases in between. The full variable domain, completed using reference TRBV5-1 and TRBJ1-1, is KAGVTQTPRYLIKTRGQQVTLSCSPISGHRSVSWYQQTPGQGLQFLFEYFSETQRNKGNFPGRFSGRQFSNSRSEMNVSTLELGDSALYLCASSVSQGTEAFFGQGTRLTVV.

The gene calls are TRBV11-3 and TRBJ2-3, with TRBD2 matching over 11 bases. The V gene's germline CDR1 is SGHNT and CDR2 YENEEA. This CDR3 is built from 16 residues. Trimming took 5 bases from V and 4 from J; bases not matched to a gene: 8. The CDR3 region is CASSTQTSGVADTQYF. CDR3 DNA sequence: TGTGCCAGCAGCACCCAGACTAGCGGGGTCGCAGATACGCAGTATTTT.

The rearrangement joins TRBV28 to TRBJ1-5, with a possible D match to TRBD1 (5 bases). This CDR3 is 15 amino acids long. Per germline, CDR1 MDHEN and CDR2 SYDVKM. The V end was cut by 5 bases, the J end by 0 bases, with 11 bases between. CDR3 nucleotides: TGTGCCAGCAGTCCCACGGGGGGTAGCAATCAGCCCCAGCATTTT. As protein: CASSPTGGSNQPQHF.